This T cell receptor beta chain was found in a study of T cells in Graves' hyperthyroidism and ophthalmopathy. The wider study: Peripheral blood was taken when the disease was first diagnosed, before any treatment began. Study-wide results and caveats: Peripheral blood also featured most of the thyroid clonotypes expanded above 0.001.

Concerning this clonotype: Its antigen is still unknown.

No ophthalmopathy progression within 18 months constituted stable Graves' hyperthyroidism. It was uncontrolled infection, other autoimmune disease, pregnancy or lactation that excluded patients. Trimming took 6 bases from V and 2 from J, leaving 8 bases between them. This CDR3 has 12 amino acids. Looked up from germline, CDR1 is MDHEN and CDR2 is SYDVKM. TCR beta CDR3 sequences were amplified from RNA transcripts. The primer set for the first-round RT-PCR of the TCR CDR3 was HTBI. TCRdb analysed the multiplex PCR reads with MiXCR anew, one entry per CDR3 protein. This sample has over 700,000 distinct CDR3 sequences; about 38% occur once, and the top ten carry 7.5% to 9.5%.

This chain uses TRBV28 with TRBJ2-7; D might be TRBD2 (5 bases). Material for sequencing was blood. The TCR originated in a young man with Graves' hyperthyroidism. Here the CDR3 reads CASRVGTYEQYF. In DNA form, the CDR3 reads TGTGCCAGCAGGGTCGGGACCTACGAGCAGTACTTC.